This entry lists 15 T cell receptor beta chains sequenced from one sample in a study of Tregs in tolerant kidney transplant recipients. TCRdb keeps only in-frame clones here, not all; method: immunoSEQ multiplex PCR. The table has 90,000 to 120,000 clones, roughly 89% seen once. Sequenced here: CD4+ T cells from blood, sampled before the transplant. The source of these receptors is a human donor who received a combined kidney and bone marrow transplant.

V gene TRBV6-1 combines with J gene TRBJ2-3, with D hard to call. CDR3 length: 12 amino acids. CDR1 is MNHNS, CDR2 SASEGT, per germline. V lost 3 bases and J 5 bases, leaving 6 bases between the germline ends. The CDR3 loop is CASSDRRDTQYF. The CDR3 bases are TGTGCCAGCAGTGATCGGAGAGATACGCAGTATTTT.

This rearrangement joins TRBV7-9 to TRBJ2-5, with D perhaps matching TRBD2 (5 bases). The CDR3 runs to 15 residues. CDR1 is SEHNR, CDR2 FQNEAQ, per germline (reference sequence). The V gene lost 1 base and the J gene lost 5 bases, with 14 bases spanning the gap. Written as DNA, the CDR3 is TGTGCCAGCAGCTTAGGGGGATTGGGCGGGGAGACCCAGTACTTC. It is translated as CASSLGGLGGETQYF.

V is TRBV7-9 and J is TRBJ1-2; D is uncertain. Trimming shortened V by 1 base and J by 8 bases, and 11 bases separated the two germline ends. Germline assignment: CDR1 SEHNR and CDR2 FQNEAQ (reference sequence). The CDR3 is 13 amino acids. The CDR3 region has the DNA TGTGCCAGCAGCTTAGATGGGGAGGGCGGCTACACCTTC. As protein: CASSLDGEGGYTF.

The chain combines TRBV6-1 with TRBJ1-4; D gene uncertain. V gave up 6 bases and J gave up 7 bases, with 18 bases separating them. This CDR3 is built from 15 residues. Germline CDR1 and CDR2: MNHNS and SASEGT. The CDR3 loop reads CASRGGERGSEKLFF. The CDR3 DNA sequence: TGTGCCAGCAGGGGCGGGGAGCGTGGAAGTGAAAAACTGTTTTTT.

This chain uses TRBV18 with TRBJ1-1; D may be TRBD1 (5 bases). The CDR3 totals 17 residues. V dropped 6 bases and J dropped 0 bases, with 20 bases sitting between them. Germline V lookup: CDR1 KGHSH, CDR2 LQKENI. The CDR3, as DNA: TGTGCCAGCTCCCGCGTCCCGGGACTGGATTTGAACACTGAAGCTTTCTTT. It yields the protein CASSRVPGLDLNTEAFF.

The chain links TRBV6-5 to TRBJ2-7; D might be TRBD1 (6 bases). This CDR3 has 15 residues. Germline V lookup: CDR1 MNHEY, CDR2 SVGAGI. The V gene lost 5 bases and the J gene lost 8 bases, with 22 bases spanning the gap. CDR3 protein: CASSKTSGATLKQYF. Written as DNA, the CDR3 is TGTGCCAGCAGTAAGACCTCAGGGGCCACCCTTAAGCAGTACTTC.

The chain recombines TRBV6-5 with TRBJ1-1; 8 bases are shared with TRBD1. The J segment lost 2 bases and the V segment lost 6 bases, leaving 5 bases of the junction unmatched. The CDR3 extends over 14 amino acids. The germline V gene encodes CDR1 MNHEY and CDR2 SVGAGI. In nucleotides, the CDR3 is TGTGCCAGCAGGACAGGGGATCCCAACACTGAAGCTTTCTTT. This translates into CASRTGDPNTEAFF.

The chain has TRBV6-1 and TRBJ1-5; D possibly corresponds to TRBD1 (6 bases). Germline assignment: CDR1 MNHNS and CDR2 SASEGT. V was pared by 1 base and J by 4 bases, with 11 bases between. The CDR3 sequence is 15 residues long. CDR3 sequence: CASSEEDRFNQPQHF. DNA for the CDR3: TGTGCCAGCAGTGAAGAGGACAGATTTAATCAGCCCCAGCATTTT.

This clone came up a few times. The J gene is TRBJ2-3, the V gene TRBV7-2; TRBD2 agrees at 9 bases. With 2 bases clipped from V and 4 bases from J, the junction kept 10 bases outside the gene matches. This CDR3 comprises 17 residues. Germline CDR1 and CDR2: SGHTA and FQGNSA. This CDR3 reads CASSLRSGGLGADTQYF. The DNA of the CDR3 is TGTGCCAGCAGCTTACGTAGCGGGGGCCTCGGGGCAGATACGCAGTATTTT.

The gene calls are TRBV29-1 and TRBJ1-1; perhaps TRBD1 as D (6 bases). Trimming pared 7 bases from V and 2 bases from J, leaving 23 bases between. Germline values: CDR1 SQVTM, CDR2 ANQGSEA. This CDR3 has 16 amino acids. The CDR3 DNA is TGCAGCGGAGGGGGTACTAGACAGGCGGCAAACACTGAAGCTTTCTTT. It is translated as CSGGGTRQAANTEAFF.

The chain is built from TRBV6-6 and TRBJ1-1; D is undetermined. The CDR3 contains 12 residues. V gave up 4 bases and J gave up 10 bases, with 13 bases separating them. The germline V gene encodes CDR1 MNHNY and CDR2 SVGAGI (reference sequence). CDR3 nucleotides: TGTGCCAGCAGTTCCCTTATAACCGGAGCTTTCTTT. It encodes CASSSLITGAFF.

Of note for this clone: This specimen includes other DNA sequences encoding the same CDR3. The chain combines TRBV27 with TRBJ2-7; D call uncertain. V was trimmed by 4 bases and J by 3 bases, leaving 4 bases between them. The CDR3 sequence is 11 residues long. Germline-derived CDR1 and CDR2 are MNHEY and SMNVEV (reference sequence). In DNA form, the CDR3 reads TGTGCCAGCAGTTCCCACTACGAGCAGTACTTC. This codes for CASSSHYEQYF.

The chain is built from TRBV28 and TRBJ2-3; 7 nucleotides line up with TRBD2. The V segment lost 7 bases and the J segment 2 bases; nucleotides outside the gene matches: 12. CDR3 length: 16 amino acids. Germline V gene lookup returns CDR1 MDHEN and CDR2 SYDVKM. The CDR3 region has the DNA TGTGCCAGCACCCGTGACCTAGCGGCCTACACAGATACGCAGTATTTT. It encodes CASTRDLAAYTDTQYF.

This chain links TRBV11-2 with TRBJ1-2, with D hard to call. CDR1 SGHAT and CDR2 FQNNGV come from the germline V gene. V was shortened by 5 bases and J by 2 bases, with 9 bases between the two germline ends. This CDR3 is 13 amino acids long. DNA of the CDR3: TGTGCCAGCAGCGCACTCGGGAACTATGGCTACACCTTC. This translates into CASSALGNYGYTF.

V usage is TRBV4-1 and J usage is TRBJ2-2; 8 nucleotides align to TRBD1. In germline, CDR1 is MGHRA, CDR2 YSYEKL. The V and J ends lost 1 base and 5 bases, in that order; junction bases with no gene match: 6. This CDR3 is built from 16 residues. CDR3 nucleotides: TGCGCCAGCAGCCAAGTCGAGACAGGGGCGACCGGGGAGCTGTTTTTT. It translates to CASSQVETGATGELFF.